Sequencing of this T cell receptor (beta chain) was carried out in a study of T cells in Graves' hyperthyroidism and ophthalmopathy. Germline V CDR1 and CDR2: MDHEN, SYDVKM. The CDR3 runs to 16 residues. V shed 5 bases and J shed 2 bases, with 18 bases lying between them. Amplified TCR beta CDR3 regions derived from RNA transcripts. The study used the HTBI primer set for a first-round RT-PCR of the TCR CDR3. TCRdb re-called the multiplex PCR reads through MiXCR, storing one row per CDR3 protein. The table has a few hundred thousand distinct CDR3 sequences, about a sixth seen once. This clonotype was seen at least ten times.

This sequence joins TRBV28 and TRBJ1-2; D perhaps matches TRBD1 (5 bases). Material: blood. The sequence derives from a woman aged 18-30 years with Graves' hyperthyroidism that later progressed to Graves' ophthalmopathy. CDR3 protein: CASSPQGGPPNYGYTF. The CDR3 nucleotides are TGTGCCAGCAGTCCCCAGGGAGGGCCCCCGAACTATGGCTACACCTTC.